What follows are 18 T cell receptor beta chains derived from one specimen sequenced in a study of cytotoxic CD8 clonotypes in ibrutinib-treated CLL. Produced via immunoSEQ multiplex PCR; TCRdb's table is partial and in-frame only. The data contain 130,000 or so clones, approximately 85% of them singletons. The starting material was PBMCs, obtained after 24 months of ibrutinib treatment. The receptor source for this set is a human donor with chronic lymphocytic leukemia.

The chain is built from TRBV18 and TRBJ2-3; 9 positions match TRBD2. Germline CDR1 and CDR2: KGHSH and LQKENI. Trimming removed 3 bases from V and 6 bases from J; junction bases left unmatched: 7. The CDR3 runs to 15 residues. CDR3 amino acids: CASSPRTSVPDTQYF. Here the CDR3 DNA reads TGTGCCAGCTCACCTCGGACTAGCGTGCCGGATACGCAGTATTTT.

Only one count was recorded for this clone. This CDR3 is also generated by other DNA sequences in the sample. The genes are TRBV28 and TRBJ1-1; D ambiguous. The V and J ends lost 6 bases and 2 bases respectively, with 10 bases between them. CDR1 is MDHEN and CDR2 is SYDVKM in the germline V gene. There are 13 residues in the CDR3. The CDR3 sequence: CASSRPHNTEAFF. CDR3 DNA sequence: TGTGCCAGCAGCCGACCGCATAACACTGAAGCTTTCTTT.

V is TRBV2 and J is TRBJ2-7, with 9 bases fitting TRBD1. CDR3 size: 12 residues. Germline CDR1 SNHLY, CDR2 FYNNEI. Germline trimming cut 6 bases from V and 5 bases from J; bases unmatched to any gene: 2. The CDR3 is CASRGDRDEQYF. DNA of the CDR3: TGTGCCAGCAGGGGGGACAGGGACGAGCAGTACTTC. The full variable domain, with the rest looked up from reference TRBV2 and TRBJ2-7, is EPEVTQTPSHQVTQMGQEVILRCVPISNHLYFYWYRQILGQKVEFLVSFYNNEISEKSEIFDDQFSVERPDGSNFTLKIRSTKLEDSAMYFCASRGDRDEQYFGPGTRLTVT.

The chain employs TRBV5-1 and TRBJ2-7; 8 bases match TRBD2. Trimming removed 3 bases from V and 3 bases from J; junction bases left unmatched: 5. The CDR3 consists of 14 residues. Germline lookup yields CDR1 SGHRS and CDR2 YFSETQ. CDR3 nucleotide sequence: TGCGCCAGCAGCTGGGGGACTAGTAGCTACGAGCAGTACTTC. It yields the protein CASSWGTSSYEQYF.

V and J are TRBV2 and TRBJ2-1; TRBD1 aligns across 10 bases. The CDR3 runs 12 residues. V lost 3 bases and J lost 14; bases outside the gene matches: 4. Germline V gives CDR1 SNHLY, CDR2 FYNNEI. Written as DNA, the CDR3 is TGTGCCAGCAGTGAGGGGGACAGGGGAAAGTTCTTC. It yields the protein CASSEGDRGKFF.

Details on this clone: Within the sample, other DNA sequences also encode this same CDR3. The rearrangement uses TRBV5-4 and TRBJ2-5; D uncertain. CDR3 length equals 12 residues. Looked up from germline, CDR1 is SGHNT and CDR2 is YYREEE (reference sequence). Trimming removed 0 bases from V and 2 bases from J, with 2 bases in between. The CDR3 region is CASSLEQETQYF. The CDR3 nucleotides are TGTGCCAGCAGCTTGGAACAAGAGACCCAGTACTTC. Drawing the rest from reference TRBV5-4 and TRBJ2-5, the complete variable domain is ETGVTQSPTHLIKTRGQQVTLRCSSQSGHNTVSWYQQALGQGPQFIFQYYREEENGRGNFPPRFSGLQFPNYSSELNVNALELDDSALYLCASSLEQETQYFGPGTRLLVL.

The J gene is TRBJ2-1, the V gene TRBV6-4; 9 bases match TRBD2. The CDR3 covers 15 residues. CDR1 and CDR2 from the germline V gene are MRHNA and SNTAGT. V shed 3 bases, J shed 4 bases, and the junction held 4 bases outside the gene matches. CDR3 DNA sequence: TGTGCCAGCAGTGATGTAGCGGGAGTTTACAATGAGCAGTTCTTC. It specifies CASSDVAGVYNEQFF.

This rearrangement joins TRBV5-1 to TRBJ1-1; D might be TRBD1 (6 bases). The CDR3 has 15 amino acids. The germline V gene encodes CDR1 SGHRS and CDR2 YFSETQ. Trimming left V 0 bases short and J 3 bases short, with 12 bases between. The CDR3 nucleotides are TGCGCCAGCAGCTTGGACGGGGGGCGACACACTGAAGCTTTCTTT. Residues: CASSLDGGRHTEAFF.

The chain is built from TRBV11-2 and TRBJ2-3; 11 bases line up with TRBD2. Germline CDR1 reads SGHAT; CDR2 reads FQNNGV. The CDR3 totals 17 residues. V dropped 3 bases and J dropped 6; count of bases not matched to a gene: 11. The CDR3 loop reads CASSFSLAGGPGDTQYF. CDR3 bases: TGTGCCAGCAGCTTTAGTCTAGCGGGGGGCCCGGGGGATACGCAGTATTTT.

J is TRBJ2-7 and V is TRBV7-2, with 7 bases matching TRBD2. CDR1 and CDR2 (germline): SGHTA, FQGNSA. This CDR3 is built from 15 residues. V lost 1 base, J lost 6 bases, and 9 bases stayed unmatched. CDR3 nucleotide sequence: TGTGCCAGCAGCTTAGGGACTAGTCCTTCCAGCGAGCAGTACTTC. This gives the protein CASSLGTSPSSEQYF.

This clone was observed once. The chain has TRBV2 and TRBJ2-7, with TRBD2 identical over 9 bases. This CDR3 is 16 amino acids long. The J segment lost 0 bases and the V segment lost 6 bases, leaving 9 bases of the junction unmatched. The germline gives CDR1 SNHLY, CDR2 FYNNEI. This CDR3 reads CASRGLAGDSSYEQYF. CDR3 coding DNA: TGTGCCAGCAGGGGATTAGCGGGAGATAGCTCCTACGAGCAGTACTTC.

The chain couples TRBV19 to TRBJ2-1; D might be TRBD1 (6 bases). The CDR3 spans 15 residues. The germline CDR1 and CDR2 sequences are LNHDA and SQIVND (reference sequence). Trimming left V 2 bases short and J 3 bases short, with 11 bases between. CDR3 sequence (DNA): TGTGCCAGTAGTATAACGGGGACAAGCTACAATGAGCAGTTCTTC. Translated, it gives CASSITGTSYNEQFF.

This chain joins TRBV4-2 and TRBJ2-6; D gene unclear. The CDR3 runs to 16 residues. Looked up from germline, CDR1 is LGHNA and CDR2 is YNFKEQ. With 0 bases removed from V and 0 bases from J, the gap between germline ends came to 6 bases. The CDR3 DNA sequence: TGTGCCAGCAGCCAAGAGTACGGCTCTGGGGCCAACGTCCTGACTTTC. It codes for CASSQEYGSGANVLTF.

V and J are TRBV5-8 and TRBJ2-3; D call uncertain. CDR1 SGHTS and CDR2 YDEGEE come from the germline V gene. The CDR3 extends over 15 amino acids. Trimming shortened V by 6 bases and J by 0 bases, and 14 bases separated the two germline ends. CDR3 DNA sequence: TGTGCCAGCAACCCATACCGGTCTAGCACAGATACGCAGTATTTT. Translation gives CASNPYRSSTDTQYF. Drawing the rest from reference TRBV5-8 and TRBJ2-3, the complete variable domain is EAGVTQSPTHLIKTRGQQATLRCSPISGHTSVYWYQQALGLGLQFLLWYDEGEERNRGNFPPRFSGRQFPNYSSELNVNALELEDSALYLCASNPYRSSTDTQYFGPGTRLTVL.

The V gene is TRBV28, the J gene TRBJ2-7; the match to TRBD2 covers 8 bases. Per germline, CDR1 MDHEN and CDR2 SYDVKM. CDR3 length: 16 amino acids. V was pared by 2 bases and J by 2 bases, with 8 bases of the junction left unmatched. The CDR3 DNA reads TGTGCCAGCAGTTTAATGAGTCGGCGGGGGGCCTACGAGCAGTACTTC. Translating it yields CASSLMSRRGAYEQYF.

J is TRBJ2-6 and V is TRBV7-9, with a weak D call TRBD1 (5 bases). CDR3 length equals 18 residues. Germline V gene sequence: CDR1 SEHNR, CDR2 FQNEAQ (reference sequence). The germline V and J ends were trimmed by 5 bases and 0 bases, with 17 bases remaining between them. CDR3: CASSHYRTSDSGANVLTF. The CDR3 DNA sequence: TGTGCCAGCAGCCATTACAGGACAAGCGACTCTGGGGCCAACGTCCTGACTTTC.

V and J are TRBV28 and TRBJ1-1; D ambiguous. The germline gives CDR1 MDHEN, CDR2 SYDVKM. The CDR3 is made up of 14 amino acids. Between the trimmed V and J ends, which lost 5 bases and 6 bases, there was a span of 16 bases. CDR3: CASSPLGRVPEAFF. The CDR3 DNA reads TGTGCCAGCAGTCCGCTCGGGAGAGTTCCTGAAGCTTTCTTT.

The J gene is TRBJ1-2, the V gene TRBV27, with a possible D match to TRBD1 (5 bases). This CDR3 has 14 residues. V was cut by 6 bases and J by 4 bases, with 15 bases left in between. Germline lookup yields CDR1 MNHEY and CDR2 SMNVEV (reference sequence). CDR3 DNA: TGTGCCAGCAGCCAGGGTTCCAATTTCTATGGCTACACCTTC. This translates into CASSQGSNFYGYTF.